The 31 T cell receptor beta chains below all came from one sample that was sequenced in a study of graft-versus-host responses after intestinal transplantation. Generated by immunoSEQ multiplex PCR, the TCRdb table keeps only in-frame clones and is missing some. This sample has tens of thousands of clones, with approximately 92% found just once. The antigens for these receptors are not known. The sequencing used unstimulated CD8+ T cells sorted from spleen or lymph node cells, collected before intestinal transplant. All receptors come from a human donor who received an intestinal transplant.

The chain carries TRBV4-2 and TRBJ1-2; 9 bases fit TRBD1. The CDR3 totals 17 residues. The junction had 10 bases not matched to a gene; V was cut back by 4 bases and J by 1 base. Germline V CDR1 and CDR2: LGHNA, YNFKEQ. The chain's CDR3 is CASSPHDRGTYNYGYTF. CDR3 bases: TGTGCCAGCAGCCCTCACGACAGGGGGACCTATAACTATGGCTACACCTTC.

This clone was observed a single time. V is TRBV5-4 and J is TRBJ1-1; unclear D gene. Trimming cost V 7 bases and J 5 bases, with 18 bases left between them. This CDR3 region has 14 residues. Germline assignment: CDR1 SGHNT and CDR2 YYREEE (reference sequence). The CDR3: CASVEAGHATEAFF. DNA for the CDR3: TGTGCCAGCGTGGAGGCGGGTCATGCGACTGAAGCTTTCTTT.

This rearrangement joins TRBV4-3 to TRBJ1-4, with D possibly matching TRBD1 (5 bases). CDR3 length: 16 amino acids. Per germline, CDR1 LGHNA and CDR2 YSLEER. Trimming cost V 1 base and J 7 bases, with 16 bases left between them. The CDR3 loop reads CASSQVLGGWGEKLFF. DNA of the CDR3: TGCGCCAGCAGCCAAGTTCTCGGGGGGTGGGGTGAAAAACTGTTTTTT.

The gene calls are TRBV29-1 and TRBJ2-7; 7 bases are a match to TRBD2. Germline assignment: CDR1 SQVTM and CDR2 ANQGSEA. V dropped 3 bases and J dropped 1; count of bases not matched to a gene: 0. This CDR3 region has 12 residues. Here the CDR3 reads CSVEGLSYEQYF. In nucleotides, the CDR3 is TGCAGCGTTGAGGGACTATCCTACGAGCAGTACTTC.

V gene TRBV29-1 combines with J gene TRBJ2-7, with 8 bases fitting TRBD1. Germline CDR1 and CDR2: SQVTM and ANQGSEA. This CDR3 spans 12 amino acids. J gave up 6 bases and V 5 bases, and 6 bases lay outside the gene matches. The CDR3 sequence is CSVYGGTGEQYF. CDR3 nucleotides: TGCAGCGTTTATGGGGGGACAGGCGAGCAGTACTTC.

The chain is built from TRBV19 and TRBJ1-1; TRBD1 matches 8 bases. J gave up 4 bases and V 1 base, and 2 bases lay outside the gene matches. This CDR3 region has 14 residues. CDR1 is LNHDA, CDR2 SQIVND, per germline (reference sequence). CDR3 loop: CASSIGTGTTEAFF. CDR3 nucleotide sequence: TGTGCCAGTAGTATAGGGACAGGGACCACTGAAGCTTTCTTT.

The V and J genes are TRBV18 and TRBJ2-7; 9 nucleotides align to TRBD1. Germline CDR1 reads KGHSH; CDR2 reads LQKENI. V was pared by 9 bases and J by 5 bases, with 14 bases of the junction left unmatched. The CDR3 covers 15 residues. The CDR3: CASGQGRGPLDEQYF. CDR3 DNA sequence: TGTGCCAGTGGACAGGGGAGAGGACCCTTAGACGAGCAGTACTTC.

The chain has TRBV28 and TRBJ1-2; 7 nucleotides match TRBD1. This CDR3 region has 17 residues. V trimming: 1 base; J trimming: 2 bases; junction bases outside the gene matches: 10. Germline V gene lookup returns CDR1 MDHEN and CDR2 SYDVKM. CDR3 in amino acids: CASSLYSTGVANYGYTF. The CDR3 nucleotides are TGTGCCAGCAGTTTATATAGTACAGGGGTGGCGAACTATGGCTACACCTTC.

The gene calls are TRBV29-1 and TRBJ1-1; a weak D match, TRBD1 (6 bases). The germline CDR1 and CDR2 sequences are SQVTM and ANQGSEA. Trimming took off 5 bases at V and 8 bases at J, with 9 bases between the two ends. The CDR3 sequence is 10 residues long. CDR3 region: CSVRQAEAFF. For the CDR3, the DNA is TGCAGCGTTCGACAGGCCGAAGCTTTCTTT.

The rearrangement uses TRBV30 and TRBJ1-1; no clear D. V dropped 4 bases and J dropped 1 base, with 10 bases sitting between them. The CDR3 has 13 residues. Germline values: CDR1 GTSNPN, CDR2 SVGIG (reference sequence). The CDR3 DNA is TGTGCCTGGAAACAGTACCCGAACACTGAAGCTTTCTTT. This gives the protein CAWKQYPNTEAFF.

The V and J genes are TRBV4-3 and TRBJ2-7, with D perhaps TRBD1 (6 bases). CDR1 is LGHNA, CDR2 YSLEER, per germline. The CDR3 totals 15 residues. V was shortened by 0 bases and J by 2 bases, with 11 bases between the two germline ends. This CDR3 reads CASSQDQGTTYEQYF. In DNA form, the CDR3 reads TGCGCCAGCAGCCAAGATCAGGGGACCACCTACGAGCAGTACTTC.

The chain links TRBV6-5 to TRBJ1-3; 7 positions match TRBD1. Germline CDR1 MNHEY, CDR2 SVGAGI. The CDR3 has 15 residues. The V gene end was trimmed by 6 bases and the J gene end by 2 bases; junction bases not matched to a gene: 7. CDR3 DNA: TGTGCCAGCAGGACAGGGTATGAAGCTGGAAACACCATATATTTT. Encoded protein: CASRTGYEAGNTIYF.

This chain joins TRBV5-6 and TRBJ2-3; TRBD1 aligns across 10 bases. Germline trimming cut 1 base from V and 0 bases from J; bases unmatched to any gene: 2. CDR1 is SGHDT and CDR2 is YYEEEE in the germline V gene. This CDR3 has 16 amino acids. The CDR3 DNA reads TGTGCCAGCAGCTTGCCGGGACAGGGGAGCACAGATACGCAGTATTTT. Translated: CASSLPGQGSTDTQYF.

V and J are TRBV4-1 and TRBJ2-7, with TRBD2 identical over 11 bases. The CDR3 consists of 15 residues. V gave up 1 base and J gave up 3 bases; unmatched junction bases: 2. Per germline, CDR1 MGHRA and CDR2 YSYEKL. The CDR3: CASSQALAGGYEQYF. The CDR3 bases are TGCGCCAGCAGCCAAGCCCTAGCGGGAGGCTACGAGCAGTACTTC.

The J gene is TRBJ2-5, the V gene TRBV25-1; tentative D call: TRBD2 (6 bases). Deletions cut 3 bases from V and 12 bases from J, with 14 bases between. This CDR3 has 12 amino acids. Germline lookup yields CDR1 MGHDK and CDR2 SYGVNS. The CDR3 spells CASSDLSGGEYF. The CDR3 region has the DNA TGTGCCAGCAGTGACCTCAGCGGCGGGGAGTACTTC. Looking up the rest from reference TRBV25-1 and TRBJ2-5 gives the full variable domain: EADIYQTPRYLVIGTGKKITLECSQTMGHDKMYWYQQDPGMELHLIHYSYGVNSTEKGDLSSESTVSRIRTEHFPLTLESARPSHTSQYLCASSDLSGGEYFGPGTRLLVL.

The J gene is TRBJ1-6, the V gene TRBV4-3, with a weak D call TRBD1 (5 bases). The V end lost 0 bases, the J end lost 10 bases, and 13 bases lay between the germline ends. The CDR3 extends over 15 amino acids. From germline, CDR1 is LGHNA and CDR2 YSLEER. The CDR3 here is CASSQDPGTGSPLHF. Here the CDR3 DNA reads TGCGCCAGCAGCCAAGATCCAGGGACTGGCTCACCCCTCCACTTT.

This chain links TRBV7-9 with TRBJ2-3, with TRBD2 matching over 7 bases. Trimming removed 3 bases from V and 0 bases from J; junction bases left unmatched: 9. This CDR3 contains 17 residues. Looked up from germline, CDR1 is SEHNR and CDR2 is FQNEAQ (reference sequence). In DNA, the CDR3 is TGTGCCAGCAGCTTGGTTGGTCTAGCGGTTAGCACAGATACGCAGTATTTT. Translation gives CASSLVGLAVSTDTQYF. Variable domain in full (rest from reference TRBV7-9 and TRBJ2-3): DTGVSQNPRHKITKRGQNVTFRCDPISEHNRLYWYRQTLGQGPEFLTYFQNEAQLEKSRLLSDRFSAERPKGSFSTLEIQRTEQGDSAMYLCASSLVGLAVSTDTQYFGPGTRLTVL.

Here the CDR3 reads CASSLGVVAGGDGYNEQFF. The DNA for the CDR3 is TGTGCCAGCAGCCTGGGCGTAGTAGCAGGGGGCGACGGTTACAATGAGCAGTTCTTC. The rearrangement links TRBV14 to TRBJ2-1, with 8 bases matching TRBD1. Trimming took 4 bases from V and 4 from J; bases not matched to a gene: 18. From germline, CDR1 is SGHDN and CDR2 FVKESK. CDR3 length: 19 amino acids.

This clone was seen just once. V and J are TRBV7-6 and TRBJ2-2; TRBD2 matches at 8 bases. CDR1 SGHVS and CDR2 FNYEAQ come from the germline V gene. The CDR3 has 18 amino acids. J was trimmed by 8 bases and V by 1 base; bases with no gene match: 15. CDR3 loop: CASSLEPTRSGKAGELFF. In DNA form, the CDR3 reads TGTGCCAGCAGCTTAGAACCCACCCGTAGCGGGAAGGCTGGGGAGCTGTTTTTT. Looking up the rest from reference TRBV7-6 and TRBJ2-2 gives the full variable domain: GAGVSQSPRYKVTKRGQDVALRCDPISGHVSLYWYRQALGQGPEFLTYFNYEAQQDKSGLPNDRFSAERPEGSISTLTIQRTEQRDSAMYRCASSLEPTRSGKAGELFFGEGSRLTVL.

This chain links TRBV5-6 with TRBJ1-2; TRBD1 aligns across 7 bases. This CDR3 has 14 residues. The germline CDR1 and CDR2 sequences are SGHDT and YYEEEE. V shed 0 bases, J shed 5 bases, and the junction held 4 bases outside the gene matches. In DNA, the CDR3 is TGTGCCAGCAGCTTGGGACAGGGCTGGTATGGCTACACCTTC. The encoded protein is CASSLGQGWYGYTF.

The J gene is TRBJ2-7, the V gene TRBV13; TRBD1 agrees at 9 bases. Germline loops: CDR1 PRHDT, CDR2 FYEKMQ (reference sequence). The CDR3 covers 16 residues. Trimming took 5 bases from V and 7 from J; bases not matched to a gene: 15. In nucleotides, the CDR3 is TGTGCCAGCAGCAGCCAAGGGGGACAGGGCTCTAGGGAGCAGTACTTC. Amino acids: CASSSQGGQGSREQYF. The full variable domain, its missing parts supplied by reference TRBV13 and TRBJ2-7, is AAGVIQSPRHLIKEKRETATLKCYPIPRHDTVYWYQQGPGQDPQFLISFYEKMQSDKGSIPDRFSAQQFSDYHSELNMSSLELGDSALYFCASSSQGGQGSREQYFGPGTRLTVT.

The gene calls are TRBV4-1 and TRBJ1-2; 7 bases map to TRBD1. Germline lookup yields CDR1 MGHRA and CDR2 YSYEKL. V trimming: 4 bases; J trimming: 0 bases; junction bases outside the gene matches: 8. This CDR3 has 16 amino acids. CDR3 sequence (DNA): TGCGCCAGCAGCCCTCCCACAGGGGTAGCTAACTATGGCTACACCTTC. Translating gives CASSPPTGVANYGYTF.

The chain employs TRBV9 and TRBJ2-5; 8 bases match TRBD2. From germline, CDR1 is SGDLS and CDR2 YYNGEE. V dropped 3 bases and J dropped 7; count of bases not matched to a gene: 8. This CDR3 has 14 amino acids. As DNA, the CDR3 is TGTGCCAGCAGCGCCACGGGACTAGGCAGGACCCAGTACTTC. It codes for CASSATGLGRTQYF.

This clone was found a few times. This chain uses TRBV10-2 with TRBJ1-1, with 7 bases that match TRBD1. There are 13 residues in the CDR3. After removal of 5 bases from V and 4 bases from J, the junction contained 4 bases not matched to a gene. Germline loops: CDR1 WSHSY, CDR2 SAAADI. The CDR3 sequence: CASSTGVGTEAFF. As DNA, the CDR3 is TGCGCCAGCAGTACAGGGGTAGGCACTGAAGCTTTCTTT.

The chain employs TRBV27 and TRBJ2-3; 11 bases are shared with TRBD1. Looked up from germline, CDR1 is MNHEY and CDR2 is SMNVEV (reference sequence). V lost 3 bases and J lost 4; bases outside the gene matches: 6. This CDR3 region has 16 residues. DNA of the CDR3: TGTGCCAGCAGTTTCCTTGGGACAGGGGGGGCAGATACGCAGTATTTT. Residues: CASSFLGTGGADTQYF.

This clone was seen a single time. V is TRBV10-1 and J is TRBJ2-5; no firm D call. V was clipped by 1 base and J by 1 base, with 4 bases between them. The CDR3 is 13 residues long. Germline CDR1 and CDR2: WNHNN and SYGVQD (reference sequence). The CDR3: CASSEFSQETQYF. In DNA form, the CDR3 reads TGCGCCAGCAGTGAGTTCAGCCAAGAGACCCAGTACTTC.

The rearrangement links TRBV30 to TRBJ1-6; no clear D. CDR1 and CDR2 from the germline V gene are GTSNPN and SVGIG (reference sequence). V was trimmed by 3 bases and J by 2 bases, leaving 8 bases between them. The CDR3 runs to 14 residues. The CDR3, as DNA: TGTGCCTGGAGCGGGGTTCCCTATAATTCACCCCTCCACTTT. This sequence encodes CAWSGVPYNSPLHF.

The V gene is TRBV7-9, the J gene TRBJ2-7; TRBD2 is a possible D gene (6 bases). The CDR3 spans 13 residues. Germline V gene sequence: CDR1 SEHNR, CDR2 FQNEAQ (reference sequence). The CDR3, as DNA: TGTGCTACACATGGGGGGAGCCCCTACGAGCAGTACTTC. Encoded protein: CATHGGSPYEQYF.

The J gene is TRBJ1-1, the V gene TRBV2; maybe TRBD1 (6 bases). The CDR3 runs to 13 residues. Per germline, CDR1 SNHLY and CDR2 FYNNEI. Trimming left V 8 bases short and J 5 bases short, with 15 bases between. Written as DNA, the CDR3 is TGTGCCAGCCCTAGTCAGGGGCGAACTGAAGCTTTCTTT. Amino acid sequence: CASPSQGRTEAFF.

The chain couples TRBV7-6 to TRBJ2-1, with TRBD1 identical over 7 bases. This CDR3 has 13 residues. The V and J ends lost 5 bases and 4 bases, in that order; junction bases with no gene match: 2. Germline CDR1 SGHVS, CDR2 FNYEAQ. In nucleotides, the CDR3 is TGTGCCAGCAGCCCGGACAGGTACAATGAGCAGTTCTTC. It translates to CASSPDRYNEQFF.

The chain is built from TRBV6-1 and TRBJ1-4; D perhaps matches TRBD1 (5 bases). Between the trimmed V and J ends, which lost 3 bases and 8 bases, there was a span of 22 bases. The CDR3 sequence is 17 residues long. In germline, CDR1 is MNHNS, CDR2 SASEGT. Here the CDR3 reads CASSDVKWWGLNEKLFF. The CDR3 DNA reads TGTGCCAGCAGTGATGTGAAGTGGTGGGGACTTAACGAAAAACTGTTTTTT.